The 30 T cell receptor beta chains below were found in one sample sequenced in a study of T-cell memory formation after mild COVID-19. MiXCR, applied by TCRdb to the 5' RACE reads, yields one record per CDR3 protein. This table holds about 190,000 distinct CDR3 sequences, around 19% found once. Material: PBMCs or a T cell subset sorted from them (not recorded which). Receptors originate from an adult woman who had mild COVID-19 (a few samples of this study predate the infection). Cell type and time point are not known.

This clonotype came up many times. The chain has TRBV20-1 and TRBJ2-7; D not certain. Germline V gene data show CDR1 as DFQATT and CDR2 as SNEGSKA (reference sequence). This CDR3 comprises 14 residues. Trimming shortened V by 6 bases and J by 0 bases, and 15 bases separated the two germline ends. The CDR3 sequence: CSARRGPFSYEQYF. CDR3 in DNA: TGCAGTGCCCGTAGAGGACCCTTCTCCTACGAGCAGTACTTC.

The chain carries TRBV5-1 and TRBJ2-3; TRBD2 matches 9 bases. Germline-derived CDR1 and CDR2 are SGHRS and YFSETQ. The trim removed 4 bases at V and 1 base at J, leaving 7 bases unmatched. The CDR3 contains 16 residues. CDR3 in amino acids: CASSRWVAGGTDTQYF. The DNA for the CDR3 is TGCGCCAGCAGCCGCTGGGTAGCGGGGGGCACAGATACGCAGTATTTT.

At least ten counts were recorded for this clonotype. V usage is TRBV3-1 and J usage is TRBJ2-2, with TRBD2 identical over 9 bases. This CDR3 has 15 amino acids. Germline-derived CDR1 and CDR2 are LGHDT and YNNKEL (reference sequence). J lost 5 bases, V lost 5 bases, and 6 bases had no gene match. The CDR3 coding sequence is TGTGCCAGCAGCGTTCTAGCGGGATTAACCGGGGAGCTGTTTTTT. Translating gives CASSVLAGLTGELFF.

This clonotype was detected a few times. The gene calls are TRBV11-2 and TRBJ2-3; 8 bases align to TRBD2. CDR3 length equals 13 residues. The V segment lost 1 base and the J segment 14 bases; nucleotides outside the gene matches: 8. Germline CDR1 reads SGHAT; CDR2 reads FQNNGV. The CDR3 sequence: CASSLGPSGRLYF. The CDR3 DNA follows: TGTGCCAGCAGCTTAGGCCCTAGCGGGCGTTTGTATTTT.

The chain joins TRBV30 to TRBJ1-2; no reliable D call. The CDR3 is made up of 15 amino acids. Trimming left V 0 bases short and J 3 bases short, with 14 bases between. Germline CDR1 GTSNPN, CDR2 SVGIG (reference sequence). CDR3 DNA sequence: TGTGCCTGGAGTGTTTGGACCGACAATGACTATGGCTACACCTTC. Amino acid sequence: CAWSVWTDNDYGYTF.

This clonotype turned up a few times. V gene TRBV5-1 combines with J gene TRBJ2-1; 11 bases line up with TRBD2. Germline trimming cut 2 bases from V and 6 bases from J; bases unmatched to any gene: 7. This CDR3 is built from 16 residues. The germline V gene has CDR1 SGHRS and CDR2 YFSETQ. The CDR3 sequence is CASSFDPGLAANEQFF. In nucleotides, the CDR3 is TGCGCCAGCAGCTTTGATCCGGGACTAGCGGCCAATGAGCAGTTCTTC.

This clonotype was observed at least ten times. CDR3 nucleotide sequence: TGTGCCAGCAGTTCAATCAGGAGGGCAGAGACCCAGTACTTC. This encodes CASSSIRRAETQYF. J is TRBJ2-5 and V is TRBV6-2 or TRBV6-3, with TRBD2 as a possible D gene (6 bases). The V end was cut by 4 bases, the J end by 4 bases, with 13 bases between. The germline gives CDR1 MNHEY, CDR2 SVGEGT. There are 14 residues in the CDR3.

This clonotype turned up a few times. The rearrangement links TRBV5-1 to TRBJ1-1; D is ambiguous. V was shortened by 0 bases and J by 3 bases, with 12 bases between the two germline ends. There are 15 residues in the CDR3. The germline V gene has CDR1 SGHRS and CDR2 YFSETQ. CDR3 sequence: CASSLVTPGDTEAFF. The CDR3 DNA is TGCGCCAGCAGCTTGGTGACCCCCGGGGACACTGAAGCTTTCTTT.

This clonotype turned up a few times. The chain couples TRBV7-2 to TRBJ2-5, with TRBD2 matching over 7 bases. V lost 5 bases to trimming and J lost 5 bases; unmatched junction nucleotides: 11. The germline gives CDR1 SGHTA, CDR2 FQGNSA. The CDR3 sequence is 15 residues long. The DNA for the CDR3 is TGTGCCAGCAGCCCTGCCGGGGCGGGAGCGGAGACCCAGTACTTC. Protein sequence: CASSPAGAGAETQYF.

Ten or more counts support this clonotype. The V and J genes are TRBV12-3 or TRBV12-4 and TRBJ2-7; D is perhaps TRBD1 (5 bases). The CDR3 is 13 residues long. V gave up 1 base and J gave up 2 bases, with 6 bases separating them. The CDR3 region is CASSLVDTYEQYF. In DNA, the CDR3 is TGTGCCAGCAGTTTAGTGGACACCTACGAGCAGTACTTC.

V usage is TRBV5-4 and J usage is TRBJ2-1; 9 bases line up with TRBD2. The junction had 7 bases not matched to a gene; V was cut back by 4 bases and J by 5 bases. Germline-derived CDR1 and CDR2 are SGHNT and YYREEE (reference sequence). The CDR3 loop spans 15 amino acids. The CDR3 DNA reads TGTGCCAGCAGCGAGACTAGCGGTTCCCACAATGAGCAGTTCTTC. Residues: CASSETSGSHNEQFF. The full variable domain, with the rest looked up from reference TRBV5-4 and TRBJ2-1, is ETGVTQSPTHLIKTRGQQVTLRCSSQSGHNTVSWYQQALGQGPQFIFQYYREEENGRGNFPPRFSGLQFPNYSSELNVNALELDDSALYLCASSETSGSHNEQFFGPGTRLTVL.

The chain couples TRBV4-1 to TRBJ2-5; 8 bases line up with TRBD2. J lost 5 bases, V lost 0 bases, and 11 bases had no gene match. The CDR3 contains 17 residues. Germline lookup yields CDR1 MGHRA and CDR2 YSYEKL. The CDR3 loop reads CASSQDQTGGPVETQYF. The CDR3 DNA is TGCGCCAGCAGCCAAGATCAAACGGGGGGGCCTGTTGAGACCCAGTACTTC.

This clonotype appeared a few times. This chain links TRBV7-3 with TRBJ1-1; D is unclear. V lost 1 base and J lost 4, with 10 bases in between. Looked up from germline, CDR1 is SGHTA and CDR2 is FQGTGA. CDR3 size: 14 residues. This CDR3 is CASSLIDGSTEAFF. CDR3 in DNA: TGTGCCAGCAGCTTAATTGACGGGAGCACTGAAGCTTTCTTT.

The chain employs TRBV10-3 and TRBJ2-3; D gene uncertain. Germline V gene sequence: CDR1 ENHRY, CDR2 SYGVKD. V was clipped by 2 bases and J by 12 bases, with 15 bases between them. The CDR3 is 13 residues long. As DNA, the CDR3 is TGTGCCATCAGTGAGAGTGGGCAGGATCCCCAGTATTTT. Its translation: CAISESGQDPQYF.

This clonotype showed up just a few times. The chain joins TRBV7-8 to TRBJ1-5; 7 bases align to TRBD1. Germline V CDR1 and CDR2: SGHVS, FQNEAQ. V lost 5 bases to trimming and J lost 11 bases; unmatched junction nucleotides: 12. This CDR3 contains 14 residues. The chain's CDR3 is CASSLATGRSTQHF. The DNA for the CDR3 is TGTGCCAGCAGCCTTGCGACAGGGAGGTCGACCCAGCATTTT.

V gene TRBV6-2 or TRBV6-3 combines with J gene TRBJ1-5; 7 nucleotides match TRBD1. The CDR3 extends over 14 amino acids. The germline CDR1 and CDR2 sequences are MNHEY and SVGEGT. J was trimmed by 9 bases and V by 7 bases; bases with no gene match: 12. The CDR3 coding sequence is TGTGCCAGCACCCTGACAGGGAGAAGTCGGCCCCAGCATTTT. Its translation is CASTLTGRSRPQHF.

The sample holds a few counts of this clonotype. The chain uses TRBV29-1 and TRBJ1-1; weak D call: TRBD1 (6 bases). CDR1 and CDR2 from the germline V gene are SQVTM and ANQGSEA. The CDR3 spans 12 residues. Here the CDR3 reads CSSRGLNTEAFF. Here the CDR3 DNA reads TGCAGTTCTCGGGGGCTGAACACTGAAGCTTTCTTT.

There are many counts of this clonotype. The chain links TRBV7-3 to TRBJ2-1; 10 positions match TRBD2. Germline CDR1 reads SGHTA; CDR2 reads FQGTGA. The CDR3 has 14 residues. With 8 bases clipped from V and 10 bases from J, the junction kept 11 bases outside the gene matches. CDR3 protein: CASSWGLASGEQFF. The CDR3 DNA follows: TGTGCCAGCTCCTGGGGACTAGCGTCAGGGGAGCAGTTCTTC.

This clonotype was seen just once. CDR3 nucleotides: TGCGCCAGCAGCCAGGGTCCTGTTAGAGAGACCCAGTACTTC. Protein sequence: CASSQGPVRETQYF. V is TRBV4-1 and J is TRBJ2-5, with D unresolved. The V and J ends lost 3 bases and 4 bases respectively, with 12 bases between them. This CDR3 spans 14 amino acids. The germline gives CDR1 MGHRA, CDR2 YSYEKL.

This clonotype was detected a few times. V is TRBV5-1 and J is TRBJ2-3; D gene uncertain. Germline V gives CDR1 SGHRS, CDR2 YFSETQ. The CDR3 runs to 15 residues. The V gene lost 1 base and the J gene lost 2 bases, with 11 bases spanning the gap. The DNA for the CDR3 is TGCGCCAGCAGCTTGCGGCCCGGATACACAGATACGCAGTATTTT. This translates into CASSLRPGYTDTQYF.

The rearrangement uses TRBV18 and TRBJ2-7, with D maybe TRBD1 (5 bases). Germline V gene data show CDR1 as KGHSH and CDR2 as LQKENI. CDR3 length: 15 residues. Trimming removed 4 bases at V and 2 bases at J, with 15 bases between. The CDR3 here is CASSLQGLGAYEQYF. The CDR3 nucleotides are TGTGCCAGCTCACTCCAGGGTTTGGGTGCCTACGAGCAGTACTTC.

CDR3 nucleotides: TGTGCCAGCAGACCAACTAGCACAGATACGCAGTATTTT. This encodes CASRPTSTDTQYF. The rearrangement links TRBV7-2 to TRBJ2-3; D unclear. Per germline, CDR1 SGHTA and CDR2 FQGNSA. V shed 6 bases and J shed 0 bases, with 7 bases lying between them. This CDR3 region has 13 residues.

The rearrangement uses TRBV11-2 and TRBJ2-1; D not resolved. Germline V CDR1 and CDR2: SGHAT, FQNNGV. This CDR3 spans 16 amino acids. V was clipped by 5 bases and J by 8 bases, with 22 bases between them. The CDR3 spells CASSPSLGGLKDEQFF. The CDR3 nucleotides read TGTGCCAGCAGCCCCAGCCTAGGTGGGTTGAAGGATGAGCAGTTCTTC.

The J gene is TRBJ2-1, the V gene TRBV12-3 or TRBV12-4; 13 bases line up with TRBD2. The J segment lost 2 bases and the V segment lost 1 base, leaving 2 bases of the junction unmatched. This CDR3 spans 17 amino acids. This chain's CDR3 is CASSLGLAGGTYNEQFF. CDR3 in DNA: TGTGCCAGCAGTTTAGGACTAGCGGGGGGAACCTACAATGAGCAGTTCTTC.

The chain carries TRBV7-6 and TRBJ1-2, with TRBD1 matching 7 bases. The V gene's germline CDR1 is SGHVS and CDR2 FNYEAQ. The junction had 8 bases not matched to a gene; V was cut back by 5 bases and J by 8 bases. The CDR3 has 13 residues. Here the CDR3 DNA reads TGTGCCAGCAGCAACCGGGACAGATCGGGCTACACCTTC. Translating it yields CASSNRDRSGYTF.

This clonotype appeared a few times. The V gene is TRBV5-1, the J gene TRBJ1-2; D gene ambiguous. V lost 5 bases and J 8 bases, leaving 13 bases between the germline ends. CDR1 and CDR2 (germline): SGHRS, YFSETQ. The length of the CDR3 is 12 residues. The CDR3 nucleotides read TGCGCCAGCAGGACTTGGGAGGGCGGCTACACCTTC. Translation gives CASRTWEGGYTF.

CDR3 DNA: TGCAGTGCATCGGGAGCTTCTCCGAATGAGCAGTTCTTC. It codes for CSASGASPNEQFF. The chain employs TRBV20-1 and TRBJ2-1; tentative D call: TRBD2 (6 bases). The germline CDR1 and CDR2 sequences are DFQATT and SNEGSKA (reference sequence). The CDR3 runs 13 residues. Trimming pared 6 bases from V and 7 bases from J, leaving 16 bases between.

This clonotype has more than one count but fewer than ten. The genes are TRBV7-3 and TRBJ2-1; the D gene is possibly TRBD2 (6 bases). V was trimmed by 2 bases and J by 0 bases, leaving 8 bases between them. CDR1 SGHTA and CDR2 FQGTGA come from the germline V gene. The CDR3 spans 15 residues. The CDR3 DNA is TGTGCCAGCAGCTTAGTAGCGGACTCCTACAATGAGCAGTTCTTC. Residues: CASSLVADSYNEQFF. The variable domain in full, with the rest retrieved from reference TRBV7-3 and TRBJ2-1, is GAGVSQTPSNKVTEKGKYVELRCDPISGHTALYWYRQSLGQGPEFLIYFQGTGAADDSGLPNDRFFAVRPEGSVSTLKIQRTERGDSAVYLCASSLVADSYNEQFFGPGTRLTVL.

V and J are TRBV18 and TRBJ1-1; D not certain. V was cut by 3 bases and J by 8 bases, with 13 bases left in between. Germline V gives CDR1 KGHSH, CDR2 LQKENI. CDR3 length equals 13 residues. The CDR3 DNA is TGTGCCAGCTCACCCCCGCAGAGGGCCGAAGCTTTCTTT. This codes for CASSPPQRAEAFF.

This clonotype appeared a few times. V is TRBV27 and J is TRBJ1-6; D may be TRBD1 (6 bases). Germline V CDR1 and CDR2: MNHEY, SMNVEV (reference sequence). The CDR3 contains 15 residues. Trimming pared 3 bases from V and 7 bases from J, leaving 13 bases between. Here the CDR3 DNA reads TGTGCCAGCAGTTTTAGGCGGACAGAAAATTCACCCCTCCACTTT. Encoded protein: CASSFRRTENSPLHF.